This paragraph covers one T cell receptor (beta chain) sequence. The antigen is unknown. This CDR3 has 15 residues. CDR1 is MDHEN, CDR2 SYDVKM, per germline. Between the trimmed V and J ends, which lost 3 bases and 8 bases, there was a span of 16 bases. cDNA libraries of TCR beta carried unique molecular identifiers. Starting from about 0.98 to 11 million T cells, the study yielded 500,000 or so cDNA molecules. TCRdb re-derived calls from the PCR reads in MiXCR, one entry per CDR3 protein. The profile shows about 500,000 distinct CDR3 sequences, around 40% of them singletons. This record belongs to a study of post-analysis software for immune sequencing data. Study-level points and caveats: Five or six TRBV segments appeared more often in patients than in controls, and TRBV5-6, TRBV5-1 and TRBV20-1 were among these. Significantly decreased normalized Chao1 diversity was recorded for multiple sclerosis patients relative to controls.

The sequenced material came from blood. The chain employs TRBV28 and TRBJ1-4; maybe TRBD1 (5 bases). The source of this sequence is a girl aged 10 to 17 with multiple sclerosis. The CDR3 here is CASSLEGQGREKLFF. As DNA, the CDR3 is TGTGCCAGCAGTTTGGAGGGCCAGGGTAGAGAAAAACTGTTTTTT.